This T cell receptor (beta chain) was observed in a study of read filtering for tumor transcriptome and immune sequencing. Study as a whole: The cohort had more than 16 men and under 15 women aged about 47 to 80, mean around 66 years. After DNase treatment, RNA was made into whole-transcriptome libraries. TCR-mapped reads were about 4.05 to 10.27 million with IR-seq versus about 85 to 1,300 with RNA-seq. Study-wide findings and caveats: The CD138-negative fraction was mixed bone marrow immune cells, not pure T cells.

This clonotype was seen repeatedly, ten times or more. The antigen remains undetermined. Per germline, CDR1 DFQATT and CDR2 SNEGSKA (reference sequence). The CDR3 is 14 amino acids. Trimming took 5 bases from V and 4 from J; bases not matched to a gene: 2. This library used roughly 430 ng RNA and molecular barcoded adaptors spanning alpha/delta and beta/gamma chains. MiXCR, run by TCRdb on the reads, gives a single entry per CDR3 protein. The sample has around 30,000 distinct CDR3 sequences, 18% seen once; the top ten hold approximately 16%. The material sequenced was a population of CD138-negative cells sorted from bone marrow. The TCR originated in a donor aged 40 or over with multiple myeloma. The chain recombines TRBV20-1 with TRBJ2-3; TRBD2 matches 14 bases. The CDR3 here is CSAQTSGRADTQYF. The DNA for the CDR3 is TGCAGTGCTCAGACTAGCGGGAGGGCAGATACGCAGTATTTT.